This T cell receptor (beta chain) was observed in a study of cytomegalovirus exposure and HLA in healthy donors. General study points: A list of more than 150 TCR beta chains associated with cytomegalovirus was given. Earlier analysis looked at TCR beta V segments, and most were productive about 87% or about 30% of the time. The sole available immune exposure information was CMV serostatus.

In this sample, this clone turned up a few times. Its antigen is not identified. PCR was performed using 60 Vbeta and 13 Jbeta primers. Original processing notes: It was a later analysis that counted around 85 million unique TCR beta chains, of which roughly 10 million were shared. Clones were read by immunoSEQ multiplex PCR, and TCRdb kept only the in-frame ones, dropping some. That table is the source of V, J and clone size, and D and trimming were worked out from the DNA. The data show roughly 130,000 clones, 75% to 90% seen once. This clonotype originated in a woman between 35 and 50 years old in good health and CMV-seropositive. Sequencing was done on a sample of PBMCs.

The CDR3 region has the DNA TGCGCCAGCAGCTTTGGGACTAGCGGGTCCTACGAGCAGTACTTC. It codes for CASSFGTSGSYEQYF. The rearrangement uses TRBV5-1 and TRBJ2-5, with TRBD2 matching over 12 bases. The DNA end is a closer match to TRBJ2-7, so the J assignment may be wrong. This CDR3 is 15 amino acids long. Germline CDR1 reads SGHRS; CDR2 reads YFSETQ.